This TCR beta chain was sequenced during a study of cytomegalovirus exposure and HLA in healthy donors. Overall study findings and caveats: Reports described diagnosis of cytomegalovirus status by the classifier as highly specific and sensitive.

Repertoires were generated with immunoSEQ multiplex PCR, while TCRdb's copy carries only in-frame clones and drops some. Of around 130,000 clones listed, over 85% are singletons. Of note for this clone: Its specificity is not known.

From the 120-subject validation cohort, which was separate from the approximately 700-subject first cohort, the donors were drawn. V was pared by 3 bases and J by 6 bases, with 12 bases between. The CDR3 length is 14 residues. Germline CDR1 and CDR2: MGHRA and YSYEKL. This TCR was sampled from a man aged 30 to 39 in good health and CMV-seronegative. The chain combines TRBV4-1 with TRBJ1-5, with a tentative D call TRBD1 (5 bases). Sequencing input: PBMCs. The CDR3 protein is CASSHPARAQPQHF. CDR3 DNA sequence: TGCGCCAGCAGCCACCCTGCCAGGGCTCAGCCCCAGCATTTT.